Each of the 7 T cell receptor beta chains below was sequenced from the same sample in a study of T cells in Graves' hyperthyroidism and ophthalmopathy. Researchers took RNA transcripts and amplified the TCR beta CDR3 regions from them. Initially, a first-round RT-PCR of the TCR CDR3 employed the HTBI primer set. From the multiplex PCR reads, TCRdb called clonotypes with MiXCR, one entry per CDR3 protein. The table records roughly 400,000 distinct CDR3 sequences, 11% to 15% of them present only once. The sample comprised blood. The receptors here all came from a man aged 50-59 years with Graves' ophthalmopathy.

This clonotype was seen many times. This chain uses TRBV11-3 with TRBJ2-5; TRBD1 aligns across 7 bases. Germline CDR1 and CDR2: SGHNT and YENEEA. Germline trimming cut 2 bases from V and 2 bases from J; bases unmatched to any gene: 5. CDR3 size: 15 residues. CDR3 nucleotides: TGTGCCAGCAGCTTACCCGACAGGGAGCAAGAGACCCAGTACTTC. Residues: CASSLPDREQETQYF.

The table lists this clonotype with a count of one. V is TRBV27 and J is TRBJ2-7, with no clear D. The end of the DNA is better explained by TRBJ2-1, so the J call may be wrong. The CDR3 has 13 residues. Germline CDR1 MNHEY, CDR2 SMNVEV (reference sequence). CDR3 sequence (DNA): TGTGCCAGCAGTTTATCGCCTACCTACGAGCAGTTCTTC. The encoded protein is CASSLSPTYEQFF.

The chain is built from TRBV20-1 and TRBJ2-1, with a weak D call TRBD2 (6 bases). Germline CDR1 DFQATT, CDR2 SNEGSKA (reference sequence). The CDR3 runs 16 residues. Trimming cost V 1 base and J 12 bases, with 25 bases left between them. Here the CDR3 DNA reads TGCAGTGCTAGAGGCCTGGAGCGGGTTTCCTACGATGGGCAGTTCTTC. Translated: CSARGLERVSYDGQFF.

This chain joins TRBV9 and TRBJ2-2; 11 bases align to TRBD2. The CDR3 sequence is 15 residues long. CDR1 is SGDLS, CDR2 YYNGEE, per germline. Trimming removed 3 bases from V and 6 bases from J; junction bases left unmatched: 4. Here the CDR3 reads CASSGSGRAAGELFF. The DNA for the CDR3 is TGTGCCAGCAGCGGTAGCGGGAGGGCGGCCGGGGAGCTGTTTTTT.

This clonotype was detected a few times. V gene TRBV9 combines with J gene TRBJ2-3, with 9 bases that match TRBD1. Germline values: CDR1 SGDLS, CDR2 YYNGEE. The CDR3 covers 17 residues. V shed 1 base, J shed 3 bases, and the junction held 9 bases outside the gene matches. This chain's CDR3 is CASSVTGQGIVTDTQYF. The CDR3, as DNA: TGTGCCAGCAGCGTAACAGGACAGGGGATCGTAACAGATACGCAGTATTTT.

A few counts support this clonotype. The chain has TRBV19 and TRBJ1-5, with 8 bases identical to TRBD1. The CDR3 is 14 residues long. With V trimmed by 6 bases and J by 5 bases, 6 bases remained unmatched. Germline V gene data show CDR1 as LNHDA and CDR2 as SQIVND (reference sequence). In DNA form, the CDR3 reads TGTGCCAGTAGGAAGGACAGGGAGGATCAGCCCCAGCATTTT. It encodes CASRKDREDQPQHF.

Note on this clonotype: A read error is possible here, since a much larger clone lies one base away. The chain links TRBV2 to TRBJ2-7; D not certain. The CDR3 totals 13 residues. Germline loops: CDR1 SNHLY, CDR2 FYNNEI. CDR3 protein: CASSDNPTYEQHF. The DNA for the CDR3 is TGTGCCAGCAGTGACAATCCCACCTACGAGCAGCACTTC.